This T cell receptor (beta chain) was profiled in a study of blood T cell repertoires in COVID-19. Produced via immunoSEQ multiplex PCR; TCRdb's table is partial and in-frame only. The sample consists of some 700,000 clones, around 90% of them appearing once. From germline, CDR1 is SGHTA and CDR2 FQGNSA. V was clipped by 3 bases and J by 1 base, with 7 bases between them. This CDR3 is built from 14 residues. J is TRBJ2-1 and V is TRBV7-2; D perhaps matches TRBD2 (6 bases). The source material was peripheral blood. The source is a woman aged 18-29 years with acute or convalescent COVID-19. DNA of the CDR3: TGTGCCAGCAGCTTGGGGGGTTCCTACAATGAGCAGTTCTTC. This sequence encodes CASSLGGSYNEQFF.